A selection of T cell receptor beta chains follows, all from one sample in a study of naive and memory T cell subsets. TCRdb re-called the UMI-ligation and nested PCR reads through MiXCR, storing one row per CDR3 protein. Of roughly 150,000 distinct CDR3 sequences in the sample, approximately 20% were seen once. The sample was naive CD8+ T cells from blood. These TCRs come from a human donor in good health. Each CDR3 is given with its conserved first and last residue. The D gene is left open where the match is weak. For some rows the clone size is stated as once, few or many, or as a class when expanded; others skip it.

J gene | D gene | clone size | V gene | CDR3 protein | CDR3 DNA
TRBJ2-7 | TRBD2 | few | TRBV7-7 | CASSLAAGDYEQYF | TGTGCTAGCAGCTTAGCAGCGGGAGACTACGAGCAGTACTTC
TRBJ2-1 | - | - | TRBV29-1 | CSVEDYELYNEQFF | TGCAGCGTTGAAGATTATGAACTTTACAATGAGCAGTTCTTC
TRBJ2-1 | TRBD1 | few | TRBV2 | CASSGAGGNEQFF | TGTGCCAGCAGTGGGGCAGGGGGCAATGAGCAGTTCTTC
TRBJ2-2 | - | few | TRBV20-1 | CSARDSRGLVTGELFF | TGCAGTGCTAGAGATTCAAGGGGTCTCGTAACCGGGGAGCTGTTTTTT
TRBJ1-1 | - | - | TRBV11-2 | CASSLSLAEAFF | TGTGCCAGCAGCTTATCCCTGGCCGAAGCTTTCTTT
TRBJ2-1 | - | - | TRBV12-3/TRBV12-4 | CASSPGVGEQFF | TGTGCCAGCAGTCCAGGGGTGGGTGAGCAGTTCTTC
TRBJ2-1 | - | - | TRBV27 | CASSFGAHEQFF | TGTGCCAGCAGTTTTGGTGCCCATGAGCAGTTCTTC
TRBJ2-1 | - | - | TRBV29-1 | CSVETSPTGSSYNEQFF | TGCAGCGTGGAGACATCGCCCACTGGTAGCTCCTACAATGAGCAGTTCTTC
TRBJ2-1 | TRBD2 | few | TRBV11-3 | CASSLGGGEQFF | TGTGCCAGCAGCTTAGGGGGGGGTGAGCAGTTCTTC
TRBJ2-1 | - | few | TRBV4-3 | CASSQDVGVLNEQFF | TGCGCCAGCAGCCAAGACGTGGGGGTGCTCAATGAGCAGTTCTTC
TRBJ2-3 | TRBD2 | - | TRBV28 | CASIWSGTMTDTQYF | TGTGCCAGCATTTGGAGCGGGACTATGACAGATACGCAGTATTTT
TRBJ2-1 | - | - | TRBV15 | CATSREGVQRNEQFF | TGTGCCACCAGCAGAGAAGGAGTTCAGAGGAATGAGCAGTTCTTC
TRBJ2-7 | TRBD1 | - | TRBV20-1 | CSAKDRGFYEQYF | TGCAGTGCGAAGGACAGGGGATTCTACGAGCAGTACTTC
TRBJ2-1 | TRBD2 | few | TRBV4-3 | CASSQDFPAGGYNEQFF | TGCGCCAGCAGCCAAGATTTTCCAGCGGGAGGATACAATGAGCAGTTCTTC
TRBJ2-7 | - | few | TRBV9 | CASSARHGQPEQYF | TGTGCCAGCAGCGCGAGACACGGACAGCCCGAGCAGTACTTC
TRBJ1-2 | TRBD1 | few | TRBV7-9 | CASSLWDRSFYGYTF | TGTGCCAGCAGCCTATGGGACAGGTCTTTCTATGGCTACACCTTC
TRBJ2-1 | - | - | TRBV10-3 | CAISGLLESTRNEQFF | TGTGCCATCAGTGGTCTCCTAGAATCTACCCGCAATGAGCAGTTCTTC
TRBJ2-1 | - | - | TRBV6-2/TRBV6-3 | CASSAYRVHEQFF | TGTGCCAGCAGTGCCTACAGGGTCCATGAGCAGTTCTTC
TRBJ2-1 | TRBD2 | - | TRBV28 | CASSWTSGSNEQFF | TGTGCCAGCAGTTGGACTAGCGGGAGCAATGAGCAGTTCTTC
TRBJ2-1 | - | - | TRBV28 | CASQSEGPSNEQFF | TGTGCCAGTCAATCGGAGGGCCCTAGCAATGAGCAGTTCTTC
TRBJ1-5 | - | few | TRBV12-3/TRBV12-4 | CASSLNQGRQPQHF | TGTGCCAGCAGTTTAAACCAGGGGAGACAGCCCCAGCATTTT
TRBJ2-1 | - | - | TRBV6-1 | CASSEKQGLWNEQFF | TGTGCCAGCAGTGAAAAGCAGGGTCTGTGGAATGAGCAGTTCTTC
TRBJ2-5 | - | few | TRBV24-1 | CATSPPGQETQYF | TGTGCCACCTCACCCCCGGGGCAAGAGACCCAGTACTTC
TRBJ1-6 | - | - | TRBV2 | CASTLYVAYNSPLHF | TGTGCCAGCACCTTATACGTCGCCTATAATTCACCCCTCCACTTT
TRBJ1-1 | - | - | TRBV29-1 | CSVQIDGGTEAFF | TGCAGCGTTCAGATAGACGGGGGCACTGAAGCTTTCTTT
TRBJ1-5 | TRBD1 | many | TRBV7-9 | CASSPGQGSQPQHF | TGTGCCAGCAGCCCTGGACAGGGATCTCAGCCCCAGCATTTT
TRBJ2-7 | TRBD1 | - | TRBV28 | CASSLSGFVLRQGMSYEQYF | TGTGCCAGCAGTTTGTCGGGGTTCGTACTAAGACAGGGCATGTCCTACGAGCAGTACTTC
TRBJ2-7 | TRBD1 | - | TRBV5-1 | CASSHDRDEQYF | TGCGCCAGCAGCCACGACAGGGACGAGCAGTACTTC
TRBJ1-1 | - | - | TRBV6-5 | CASSYSIGGTEAFF | TGTGCCAGCAGTTACTCAATTGGAGGGACTGAAGCTTTCTTT
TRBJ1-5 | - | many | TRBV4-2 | CASSQDDPSSAHSNQPQHF | TGTGCCAGCAGCCAAGATGACCCAAGCTCAGCCCATAGCAATCAGCCCCAGCATTTT
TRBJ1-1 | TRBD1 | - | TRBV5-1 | CASSFGQGAFTEAFF | TGCGCCAGCAGCTTCGGACAGGGGGCTTTCACTGAAGCTTTCTTT
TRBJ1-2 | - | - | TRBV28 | CASSLRQTNYGYTF | TGTGCCAGCAGTTTAAGGCAGACTAACTATGGCTACACCTTC
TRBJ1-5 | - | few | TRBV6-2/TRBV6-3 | CASSYGFPSNQPQHF | TGTGCCAGCAGTTACGGTTTTCCAAGCAATCAGCCCCAGCATTTT
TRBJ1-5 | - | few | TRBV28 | CASSQAGLGQPQHF | TGTGCCAGCAGCCAAGCGGGGTTAGGGCAGCCCCAGCATTTT
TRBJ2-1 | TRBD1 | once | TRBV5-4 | CASSSLTGVGNEQFF | TGTGCCAGCAGCTCTCTGACAGGGGTGGGCAATGAGCAGTTCTTC
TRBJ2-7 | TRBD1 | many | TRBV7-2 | CASTTRTGSIYEQYF | TGTGCCAGCACCACCCGGACAGGGTCAATCTACGAGCAGTACTTC
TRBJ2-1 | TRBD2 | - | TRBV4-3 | CASSQEGPGLAGDEQFF | TGCGCCAGCAGCCAAGAGGGGCCGGGACTAGCGGGAGATGAGCAGTTCTTC
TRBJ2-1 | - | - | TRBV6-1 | CASSAGRQAGEQFF | TGTGCCAGCAGTGCCGGGCGACAGGCTGGTGAGCAGTTCTTC
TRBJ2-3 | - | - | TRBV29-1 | CSVTTLDTQYF | TGCAGCGTGACAACCTTGGATACGCAGTATTTT
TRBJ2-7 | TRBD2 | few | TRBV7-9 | CASSLVSSGDYEQYF | TGTGCCAGCAGCTTAGTGAGTAGCGGGGATTACGAGCAGTACTTC
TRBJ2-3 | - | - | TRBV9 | CASSVRPTRRTDTQYF | TGTGCCAGCAGCGTAAGACCAACCCGCAGAACAGATACGCAGTATTTT
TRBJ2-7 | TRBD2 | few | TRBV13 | CASSAGLAGYEQYF | TGTGCCAGCAGCGCGGGACTAGCGGGATACGAGCAGTACTTC
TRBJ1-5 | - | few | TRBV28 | CASNKRGSNQPQHF | TGTGCCAGCAATAAAAGGGGGAGCAATCAGCCCCAGCATTTT
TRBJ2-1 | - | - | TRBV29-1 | CSVEYAGDEQFF | TGCAGCGTTGAATACGCCGGCGATGAGCAGTTCTTC
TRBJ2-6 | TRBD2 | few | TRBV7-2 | CASSPQPGTSAGANVLTF | TGTGCCAGCAGCCCTCAGCCCGGGACTAGCGCTGGGGCCAACGTCCTGACTTTC
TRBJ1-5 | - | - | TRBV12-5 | CASGLVLSGATGNSNQPQHF | TGTGCTAGTGGTTTGGTACTTTCAGGTGCGACAGGCAATAGCAATCAGCCCCAGCATTTT
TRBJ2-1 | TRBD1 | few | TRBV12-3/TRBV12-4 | CASRGQEQFF | TGTGCCAGCAGGGGACAGGAGCAGTTCTTC
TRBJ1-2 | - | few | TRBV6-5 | CASSYSGWDYGYTF | TGTGCCAGCAGTTACTCGGGGTGGGACTATGGCTACACCTTC
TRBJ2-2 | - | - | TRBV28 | CASSLTTSGAELFF | TGTGCCAGCAGTTTAACTACGAGCGGTGCGGAGCTGTTTTTT
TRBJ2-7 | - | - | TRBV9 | CASSVAGALDEQYF | TGTGCCAGCAGCGTAGCGGGGGCGCTGGACGAGCAGTACTTC
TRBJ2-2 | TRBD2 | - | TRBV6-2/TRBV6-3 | CASDSGTATGELFF | TGTGCCAGCGACAGCGGGACGGCCACCGGGGAGCTGTTTTTT
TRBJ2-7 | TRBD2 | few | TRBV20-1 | CSARASGSSSYEQYF | TGCAGTGCTAGGGCTAGCGGGTCGAGCTCCTACGAGCAGTACTTC
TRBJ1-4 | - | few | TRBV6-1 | CASSDRDATNEKLFF | TGTGCCAGCAGTGACAGGGATGCAACTAATGAAAAACTGTTTTTT
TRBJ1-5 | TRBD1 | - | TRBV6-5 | CASSSIPWDRQNQPQHF | TGTGCCAGCAGTTCCATCCCATGGGACAGGCAAAATCAGCCCCAGCATTTT
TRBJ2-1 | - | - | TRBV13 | CASSLRLASSYNEQFF | TGTGCCAGCAGCTTAAGGCTTGCGAGCTCCTACAATGAGCAGTTCTTC